The present entry profiles one TCR beta chain with its context. This clone was seen a few times. Its antigen target is currently unknown. No qualities accompany the bases; no much larger clone lies one base away. V lost 2 bases and J lost 4 bases, and the count of bases not matched to a germline gene is 4. Per the germline V gene, MGHRA is the CDR1 and YSYEKL is the CDR2. The CDR3, cysteine through phenylalanine, is 16 amino acids long. Only the CDR3 portion is preserved as DNA: 48 bases, with reading frame beginning at the first base. Preparation of the library involved the immunoSEQ multiplex PCR assay. DNA from the cultured, isolated CD4+ T cells was subjected to TCR beta CDR3 sequencing. In the source study's methods: Non-productive TCR sequences were removed, reads were trimmed to the CDR3 region, and CDR3s of at least 7 amino acids were retained. Antigen-specific clonotypes were identified using the MANAFEST web app by comparison of expansion in peptide wells against reference cultures. For clones to be considered positive, expansion at FDR<0.05 versus reference and all other wells, an odds ratio above 5, and a frequency above 0.1% in two replicate wells were required. A clonotype was called cross-reactive if it was significantly expanded both in SARS-CoV-2 spike wells and in at least one common cold coronavirus spike condition. Using the stringdist R package, CDR3 similarity was measured by Levenshtein distance, and unrooted trees were constructed with ape in R 3.6.1. The source is immuneACCESS, and TCRdb retained only in-frame sequences with V and J called. Part of the clones is not carried over; for the studies checked, unresolved V genes explain less than half of this, and the remainder is unexplained. D and trimming come from the DNA, and the V and J calls and clone size come from that table. For this sample there are 70,000 or so clones; 75% to 80% appear just once. The ten largest clones take up around 2.1% of the sample.

The data are from a study of vaccination effects on CD4 cells after COVID-19 (dated by TCRdb to the early 2020s). As for the study more broadly: In the ViraFEST assay, PBMC were stimulated with viral peptide pools, and antigen-specific CD4+ T cell clonotypes were then identified by expansion using TCR sequencing. Each participant received two doses of an mRNA SARS-CoV-2 vaccine, either BNT162b2 or mRNA-1273. A few million PBMC per well were cultured with around 10 ug/ml peptides in IMDM containing 5% human AB serum, about 9 IU/ml IL-2 and gentamicin. In both COVID-19 convalescent patients and infection-naive vaccine recipients, the study compared SARS-CoV-2 spike-specific CD4+ TCR repertoires from before mRNA vaccination with those from after it. A total of nine to ten COVID-19 convalescent patients and several SARS-CoV-2-naive healthy vaccine recipients were included in the full study. The Oncomine TCR Beta short-read assay on an Illumina iSeq 100 was used to sequence cultures from other donors in the study. Overall study results and their limits: Marked clonal contraction was observed in both infection-induced and vaccine-induced clones at late post-vaccination timepoints, consistent with waning T cell responses. In healthy vaccine recipients, vaccine-induced clones were almost all SARS-CoV-2 mono-reactive, with only 1 of 255 being cross-reactive with common cold coronaviruses. The study was limited by a small number of convalescent patients, and early post-infection timepoints were lacking.

After roughly 11 days of culture, CD4+ T cells were isolated with the EasySep CD4+ T cell isolation kit. Negative nucleocapsid antibody results before and after vaccination confirmed that the healthy vaccine recipients had no prior SARS-CoV-2 infection. On days 3 and 7, half of the culture medium was replaced with fresh IL-2-containing medium. Unless otherwise noted, each peptide stimulation condition was cultured in triplicate wells. Using Ficoll-Paque Plus gradient centrifugation, PBMC were separated from whole blood and then either used fresh or cryopreserved at -140C. The QIAamp micro DNA kit was used to extract genomic DNA from the cultured CD4+ T cells.

The V gene is TRBV4-1 and the J gene is TRBJ2-2; TRBD1 aligns with 10 central bases. This sequence was found in a human donor who received a COVID-19 vaccine. Specimen: CD4+ T cells from PBMCs cultured without peptide, collected before COVID-19 vaccination. The CDR3 region: CASSQLRTGGTGELFF. The nucleotides are TGCGCCAGCAGCCAACTAAGGACAGGGGGCACCGGGGAGCTGTTTTTT.